A single sample is the source of the 24 T cell receptor beta chains below, sequenced in a study of blood T cell repertoires in COVID-19. Measured with immunoSEQ multiplex PCR; TCRdb has only the in-frame clones, and not every one. The sample carries some 110,000 clones, about 93% recorded once. Sequenced material: peripheral blood. Receptors were obtained from a man aged 45-65 years with COVID-19, enrolled during active disease.

This chain's CDR3 is CASSPGQGTDEQFF. CDR3 in DNA: TGCGCCAGCAGCCCGGGACAGGGCACAGATGAGCAGTTCTTC. The chain carries TRBV4-3 and TRBJ2-1; TRBD1 aligns across 9 bases. This CDR3 region has 14 residues. J gave up 8 bases and V 4 bases, and 6 bases lay outside the gene matches. Germline V gives CDR1 LGHNA, CDR2 YSLEER.

The gene calls are TRBV30 and TRBJ1-1, with D perhaps matching TRBD1 (5 bases). The CDR3 is 11 residues long. V lost 7 bases and J 3 bases, leaving 9 bases between the germline ends. The germline V gene encodes CDR1 GTSNPN and CDR2 SVGIG (reference sequence). The DNA of the CDR3 is TGTGCCTCGCGCAGGGACACTGAAGCTTTCTTT. It yields the protein CASRRDTEAFF.

The chain couples TRBV12-5 to TRBJ1-1; 11 bases map to TRBD1. The CDR3 spans 16 residues. J lost 4 bases, V lost 1 base, and 5 bases had no gene match. CDR1 is LGHNT and CDR2 is FRNRAP in the germline V gene. The CDR3 loop reads CASGLDLGTGGTEAFF. The CDR3 DNA reads TGTGCTAGTGGTTTGGATCTCGGGACAGGGGGCACTGAAGCTTTCTTT. Complete variable domain (other parts from reference TRBV12-5 and TRBJ1-1): DARVTQTPRHKVTEMGQEVTMRCQPILGHNTVFWYRQTMMQGLELLAYFRNRAPLDDSGMPKDRFSAEMPDATLATLKIQPSEPRDSAVYFCASGLDLGTGGTEAFFGQGTRLTVV.

V is TRBV7-8 and J is TRBJ1-3; D is undetermined. V gave up 6 bases and J gave up 7 bases, with 16 bases separating them. Germline CDR1 reads SGHVS; CDR2 reads FQNEAQ. The length of the CDR3 is 14 residues. The CDR3 sequence is CASSRKTDQNTIYF. For the CDR3, the DNA is TGTGCCAGCAGTCGTAAAACAGACCAGAACACCATATATTTT.

The chain joins TRBV2 to TRBJ2-2; tentatively, D is TRBD1 (6 bases). Trimming shortened V by 6 bases and J by 7 bases, and 15 bases separated the two germline ends. Germline assignment: CDR1 SNHLY and CDR2 FYNNEI. The CDR3 covers 14 residues. CDR3 residues: CASRTSGVYGELFF. In DNA form, the CDR3 reads TGTGCCAGCAGGACCTCAGGGGTATACGGGGAGCTGTTTTTT.

A few counts support this clone. The CDR3 region has the DNA TGTGCCAGCAGTTTAGGCGGGGGTGAGGCTTTCTTT. Protein: CASSLGGGEAFF. The rearrangement uses TRBV27 and TRBJ1-1; D might be TRBD1 (5 bases). V lost 2 bases to trimming and J lost 11 bases, with 12 bases between them. Germline loops: CDR1 MNHEY, CDR2 SMNVEV (reference sequence). The CDR3 has 12 amino acids.

The J gene is TRBJ2-1, the V gene TRBV7-3, with TRBD1 as a possible D gene (6 bases). Trimming took 5 bases from V and 6 from J, leaving 14 bases between them. This CDR3 is 14 amino acids long. Per germline, CDR1 SGHTA and CDR2 FQGTGA. The CDR3 nucleotides are TGTGCCAGCAGCCCATCACAGGGATCCAATGAGCAGTTCTTC. It encodes CASSPSQGSNEQFF.

The chain joins TRBV6-1 to TRBJ1-1, with TRBD1 as a possible D gene (5 bases). In germline, CDR1 is MNHNS, CDR2 SASEGT. Trimming left V 2 bases short and J 4 bases short, with 11 bases between. The CDR3 runs to 14 residues. CDR3 residues: CASSEMRGTTEAFF. CDR3 sequence (DNA): TGTGCCAGCAGTGAAATGCGGGGGACCACTGAAGCTTTCTTT.

This clone is a singleton in its sample. The chain links TRBV5-1 to TRBJ2-2; the D gene is possibly TRBD2 (6 bases). V was pared by 7 bases and J by 1 base, with 14 bases between. The CDR3 runs to 15 residues. Germline V gene sequence: CDR1 SGHRS, CDR2 YFSETQ. The CDR3 sequence is CASRRGGVNTGELFF. The CDR3 nucleotides are TGCGCCAGCCGGCGGGGCGGGGTGAACACCGGGGAGCTGTTTTTT. The whole variable domain, remainder taken from reference TRBV5-1 and TRBJ2-2, is KAGVTQTPRYLIKTRGQQVTLSCSPISGHRSVSWYQQTPGQGLQFLFEYFSETQRNKGNFPGRFSGRQFSNSRSEMNVSTLELGDSALYLCASRRGGVNTGELFFGEGSRLTVL.

V and J are TRBV19 and TRBJ2-3; D might be TRBD2 (5 bases). Between the trimmed V and J ends, which lost 3 bases and 4 bases, there was a span of 20 bases. The CDR3 covers 17 residues. Germline V gene lookup returns CDR1 LNHDA and CDR2 SQIVND (reference sequence). The CDR3 region is CASSISLTPRGADTQYF. In DNA form, the CDR3 reads TGTGCCAGTAGTATTTCCCTTACACCTCGGGGTGCAGATACGCAGTATTTT.

This clone was seen only once. The rearrangement links TRBV29-1 to TRBJ2-5; 7 positions agree with TRBD1. The J segment lost 4 bases and the V segment lost 6 bases, leaving 11 bases of the junction unmatched. CDR3 length: 14 residues. Looked up from germline, CDR1 is SQVTM and CDR2 is ANQGSEA. The CDR3 protein is CSVPQGIRLETQYF. CDR3 DNA sequence: TGCAGCGTCCCACAGGGGATAAGGTTAGAGACCCAGTACTTC. The full variable domain, its missing parts supplied by reference TRBV29-1 and TRBJ2-5, is SAVISQKPSRDICQRGTSLTIQCQVDSQVTMMFWYRQQPGQSLTLIATANQGSEATYESGFVIDKFPISRPNLTFSTLTVSNMSPEDSSIYLCSVPQGIRLETQYFGPGTRLLVL.

The rearrangement joins TRBV5-6 to TRBJ2-5; D gene unclear. Germline loops: CDR1 SGHDT, CDR2 YYEEEE. The CDR3 length is 14 residues. The V end lost 5 bases, the J end lost 4 bases, and 15 bases lay between the germline ends. The CDR3 loop reads CASRSSIRPETQYF. CDR3 sequence (DNA): TGTGCCAGCAGGTCCTCTATCAGGCCAGAGACCCAGTACTTC.

The V and J genes are TRBV7-2 and TRBJ1-5; D remains unclear. With 5 bases removed from V and 6 bases from J, the gap between germline ends came to 11 bases. Germline assignment: CDR1 SGHTA and CDR2 FQGNSA. The CDR3 is 13 residues long. CDR3 nucleotides: TGTGCCAGCAGCGAGAGGGTAGCTCAGCCCCAGCATTTT. This codes for CASSERVAQPQHF.

The V call is TRBV9, the J call TRBJ2-5; 13 bases map to TRBD2. V trimming: 2 bases; J trimming: 1 base; junction bases outside the gene matches: 2. This CDR3 spans 16 amino acids. Per the germline V gene, CDR1 is SGDLS and CDR2 is YYNGEE. CDR3 nucleotide sequence: TGTGCCAGCAGCGTGGGGACTAGCGGGACCCAAGAGACCCAGTACTTC. This translates into CASSVGTSGTQETQYF.

The chain employs TRBV7-9 and TRBJ1-1; a possible D gene is TRBD1 (6 bases). CDR1 is SEHNR and CDR2 is FQNEAQ in the germline V gene (reference sequence). Trimming removed 5 bases at V and 4 bases at J, with 14 bases between. CDR3 length: 14 amino acids. DNA of the CDR3: TGTGCCAGCAGCCTTACAGGGTTGGTCACTGAAGCTTTCTTT. It translates to CASSLTGLVTEAFF.

V usage is TRBV7-2 and J usage is TRBJ1-2; tentative D call: TRBD1 (6 bases). Germline V gene data show CDR1 as SGHTA and CDR2 as FQGNSA. Trimming pared 5 bases from V and 8 bases from J, leaving 15 bases between. The CDR3 length is 13 residues. In DNA, the CDR3 is TGTGCCAGCAGCGGAGGACAGCTTGGGGGCTACACCTTC. Protein product: CASSGGQLGGYTF. The variable domain in full, with the rest retrieved from reference TRBV7-2 and TRBJ1-2, is GAGVSQSPSNKVTEKGKDVELRCDPISGHTALYWYRQSLGQGLEFLIYFQGNSAPDKSGLPSDRFSAERTGGSVSTLTIQRTQQEDSAVYLCASSGGQLGGYTFGSGTRLTVV.

This chain uses TRBV3-1 (or the pseudogene TRBV3-2) with TRBJ2-1; TRBD2 matches at 9 bases. This CDR3 has 17 residues. After removal of 0 bases from V and 7 bases from J, the junction contained 10 bases not matched to a gene. Germline lookup yields CDR1 LGHDT and CDR2 YNNKEL (reference sequence). The DNA of the CDR3 is TGTGCCAGCAGCCAAGATGTCGGTAGCGGGAGTAAAAATGAGCAGTTCTTC. Protein product: CASSQDVGSGSKNEQFF.

This chain connects TRBV6-5 to TRBJ2-7, with TRBD1 matching 10 bases. The junction had 6 bases not matched to a gene; V was cut back by 7 bases and J by 3 bases. From germline, CDR1 is MNHEY and CDR2 SVGAGI. CDR3 size: 14 residues. CDR3 sequence (DNA): TGTGCCAGCATTCGGGACAGGGGTTACTACGAGCAGTACTTC. Protein sequence: CASIRDRGYYEQYF.

The V gene is TRBV18, the J gene TRBJ2-3, with a possible D match to TRBD1 (5 bases). CDR3 length equals 18 residues. The germline V gene has CDR1 KGHSH and CDR2 LQKENI. The V end lost 4 bases, the J end lost 0 bases, and 20 bases lay between the germline ends. As DNA, the CDR3 is TGTGCCAGCTCACTCCGGCCTAGGACACCCTCTAGCACAGATACGCAGTATTTT. Translation: CASSLRPRTPSSTDTQYF.

The V call is TRBV18, the J call TRBJ2-1; the match to TRBD1 covers 8 bases. CDR3 length equals 15 residues. Germline CDR1 KGHSH, CDR2 LQKENI. The trim removed 1 base at V and 9 bases at J, leaving 8 bases unmatched. CDR3 sequence reads: CASSPRDRGTGEQFF. In nucleotides, the CDR3 is TGTGCCAGCTCACCACGAGACAGGGGAACTGGTGAGCAGTTCTTC.

The chain joins TRBV29-1 to TRBJ1-2; the D gene is possibly TRBD1 (5 bases). V gave up 6 bases and J gave up 6 bases, with 11 bases separating them. The length of the CDR3 is 11 residues. CDR1 is SQVTM, CDR2 ANQGSEA, per germline. The DNA of the CDR3 is TGCAGCGTGCCGGGGGTAAATGGCTACACCTTC. It codes for CSVPGVNGYTF.

The chain couples TRBV20-1 to TRBJ2-1; no definite D call. From germline, CDR1 is DFQATT and CDR2 SNEGSKA (reference sequence). The V end was cut by 6 bases, the J end by 8 bases, with 11 bases between. The CDR3 totals 11 residues. CDR3 residues: CSAHRPDEQFF. The CDR3 bases are TGCAGTGCCCACCGCCCGGATGAGCAGTTCTTC.

This chain connects TRBV30 to TRBJ2-7; D may be TRBD2 (5 bases). Trimming removed 0 bases from V and 1 base from J, with 10 bases in between. Germline V gene lookup returns CDR1 GTSNPN and CDR2 SVGIG (reference sequence). The CDR3 has 14 residues. The CDR3 DNA reads TGTGCCTGGAGTGTATTCAGCGGTTCCTACGAGCAGTACTTC. This sequence encodes CAWSVFSGSYEQYF.

The rearrangement uses TRBV19 and TRBJ2-1; 12 positions agree with TRBD2. The junction had 3 bases not matched to a gene; V was cut back by 6 bases and J by 3 bases. This CDR3 contains 15 residues. In germline, CDR1 is LNHDA, CDR2 SQIVND (reference sequence). The CDR3 coding sequence is TGTGCCAGTAGGCGGACTAGCGGGAACTACAATGAGCAGTTCTTC. This gives the protein CASRRTSGNYNEQFF.